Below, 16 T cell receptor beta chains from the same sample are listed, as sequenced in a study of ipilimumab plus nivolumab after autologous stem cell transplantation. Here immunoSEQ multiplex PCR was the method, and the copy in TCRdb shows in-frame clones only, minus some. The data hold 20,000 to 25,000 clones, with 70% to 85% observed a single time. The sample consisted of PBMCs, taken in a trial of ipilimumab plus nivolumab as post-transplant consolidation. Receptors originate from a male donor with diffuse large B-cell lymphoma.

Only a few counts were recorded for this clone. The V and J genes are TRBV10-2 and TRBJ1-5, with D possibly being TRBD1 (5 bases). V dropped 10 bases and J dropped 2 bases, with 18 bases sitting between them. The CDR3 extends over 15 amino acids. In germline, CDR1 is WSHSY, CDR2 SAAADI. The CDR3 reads CANPGPSRGNQPQHF. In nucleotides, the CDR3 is TGCGCCAATCCGGGACCGTCAAGGGGCAATCAGCCCCAGCATTTT.

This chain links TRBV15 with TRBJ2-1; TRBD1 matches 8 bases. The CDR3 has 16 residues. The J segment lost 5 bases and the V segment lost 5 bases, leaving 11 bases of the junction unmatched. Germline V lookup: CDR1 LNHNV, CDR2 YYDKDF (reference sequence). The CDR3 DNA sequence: TGTGCCACCAGCGGCCGAGACAGGGGCCCCCACAATGAGCAGTTCTTC. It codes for CATSGRDRGPHNEQFF.

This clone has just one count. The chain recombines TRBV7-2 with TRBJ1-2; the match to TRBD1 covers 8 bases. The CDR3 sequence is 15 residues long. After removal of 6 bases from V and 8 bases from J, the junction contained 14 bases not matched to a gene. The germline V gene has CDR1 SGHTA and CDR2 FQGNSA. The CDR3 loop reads CASRLTGVGGLGYTF. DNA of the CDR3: TGTGCCAGCAGATTGACAGGGGTCGGGGGTCTCGGCTACACCTTC. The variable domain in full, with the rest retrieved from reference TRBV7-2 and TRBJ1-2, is GAGVSQSPSNKVTEKGKDVELRCDPISGHTALYWYRQSLGQGLEFLIYFQGNSAPDKSGLPSDRFSAERTGGSVSTLTIQRTQQEDSAVYLCASRLTGVGGLGYTFGSGTRLTVV.

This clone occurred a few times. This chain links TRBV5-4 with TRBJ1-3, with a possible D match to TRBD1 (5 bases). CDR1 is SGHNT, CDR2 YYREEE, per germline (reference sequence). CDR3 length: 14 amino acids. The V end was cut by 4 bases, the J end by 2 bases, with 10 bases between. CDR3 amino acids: CASSPGRAGNTIYF. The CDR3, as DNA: TGTGCCAGCAGCCCCGGCAGGGCTGGAAACACCATATATTTT.

The CDR3 here is CASSLTAGDNYGYTF. DNA for the CDR3: TGTGCCAGCAGCTTAACGGCAGGGGACAACTATGGCTACACCTTC. V is TRBV7-3 and J is TRBJ1-2; D might be TRBD1 (6 bases). Germline CDR1 SGHTA, CDR2 FQGTGA. V shed 0 bases and J shed 2 bases, with 10 bases lying between them. CDR3 length: 15 amino acids.

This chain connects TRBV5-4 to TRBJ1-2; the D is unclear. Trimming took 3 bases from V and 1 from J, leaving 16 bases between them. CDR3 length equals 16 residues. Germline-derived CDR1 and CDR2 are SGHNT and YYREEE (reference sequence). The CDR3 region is CASSSGSYGFNYGYTF. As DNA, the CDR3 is TGTGCCAGCAGCTCAGGATCTTATGGGTTTAACTATGGCTACACCTTC.

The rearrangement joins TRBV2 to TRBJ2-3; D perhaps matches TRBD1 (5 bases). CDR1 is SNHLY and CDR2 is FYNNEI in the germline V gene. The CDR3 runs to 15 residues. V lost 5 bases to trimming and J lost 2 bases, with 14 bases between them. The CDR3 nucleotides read TGTGCCAGCAGTATAAACAGGCCGCACACAGATACGCAGTATTTT. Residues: CASSINRPHTDTQYF. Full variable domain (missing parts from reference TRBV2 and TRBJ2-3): EPEVTQTPSHQVTQMGQEVILRCVPISNHLYFYWYRQILGQKVEFLVSFYNNEISEKSEIFDDQFSVERPDGSNFTLKIRSTKLEDSAMYFCASSINRPHTDTQYFGPGTRLTVL.

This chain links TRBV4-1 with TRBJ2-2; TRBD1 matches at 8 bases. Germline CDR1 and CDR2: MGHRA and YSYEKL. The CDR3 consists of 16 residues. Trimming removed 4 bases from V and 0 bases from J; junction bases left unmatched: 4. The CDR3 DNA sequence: TGCGCCAGCAGCCGCCGACAGGGGACGAACACCGGGGAGCTGTTTTTT. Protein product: CASSRRQGTNTGELFF.

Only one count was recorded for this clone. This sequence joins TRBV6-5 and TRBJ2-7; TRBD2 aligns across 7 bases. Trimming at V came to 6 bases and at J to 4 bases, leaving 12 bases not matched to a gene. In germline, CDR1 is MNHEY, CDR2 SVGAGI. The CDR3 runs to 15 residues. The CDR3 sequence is CASSTLAEGAYEQYF. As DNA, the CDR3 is TGTGCCAGCAGCACGCTAGCGGAGGGTGCGTACGAGCAGTACTTC.

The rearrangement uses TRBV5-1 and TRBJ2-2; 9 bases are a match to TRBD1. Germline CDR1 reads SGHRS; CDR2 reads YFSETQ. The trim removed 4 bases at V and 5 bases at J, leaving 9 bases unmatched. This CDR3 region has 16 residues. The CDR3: CASSPLGQGGTGELFF. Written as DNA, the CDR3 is TGCGCCAGCAGCCCCCTGGGACAGGGTGGTACCGGGGAGCTGTTTTTT.

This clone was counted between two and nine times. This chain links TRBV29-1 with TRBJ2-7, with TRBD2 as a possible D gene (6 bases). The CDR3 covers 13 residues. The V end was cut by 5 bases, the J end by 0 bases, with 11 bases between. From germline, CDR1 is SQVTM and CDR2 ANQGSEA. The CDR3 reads CSVLAVSSYEQYF. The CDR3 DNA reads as TGCAGCGTTTTAGCGGTTAGCTCCTACGAGCAGTACTTC.

In nucleotides, the CDR3 is TGTGCCAGCAGCCAAGATTGGAAACTGTTTTTT. Translating it yields CASSQDWKLFF. The V call is TRBV14, the J call TRBJ1-4, with D unclear. Germline V gene data show CDR1 as SGHDN and CDR2 as FVKESK. The CDR3 covers 11 residues. V lost 0 bases to trimming and J lost 11 bases, with 4 bases between them.

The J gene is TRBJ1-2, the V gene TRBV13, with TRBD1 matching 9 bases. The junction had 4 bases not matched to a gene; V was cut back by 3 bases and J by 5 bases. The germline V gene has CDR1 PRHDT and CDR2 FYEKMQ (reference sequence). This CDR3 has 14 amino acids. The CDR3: CASSLGTGQYGYTF. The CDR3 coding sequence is TGTGCCAGCAGCTTGGGGACAGGGCAGTATGGCTACACCTTC.

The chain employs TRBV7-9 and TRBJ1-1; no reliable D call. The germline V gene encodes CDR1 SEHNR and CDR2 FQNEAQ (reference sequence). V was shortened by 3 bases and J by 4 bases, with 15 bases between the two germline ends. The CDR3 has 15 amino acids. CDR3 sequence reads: CASSFLALPGTEAFF. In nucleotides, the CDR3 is TGTGCCAGCAGCTTCCTGGCCCTCCCTGGCACTGAAGCTTTCTTT. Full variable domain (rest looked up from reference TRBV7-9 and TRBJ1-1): DTGVSQNPRHKITKRGQNVTFRCDPISEHNRLYWYRQTLGQGPEFLTYFQNEAQLEKSRLLSDRFSAERPKGSFSTLEIQRTEQGDSAMYLCASSFLALPGTEAFFGQGTRLTVV.

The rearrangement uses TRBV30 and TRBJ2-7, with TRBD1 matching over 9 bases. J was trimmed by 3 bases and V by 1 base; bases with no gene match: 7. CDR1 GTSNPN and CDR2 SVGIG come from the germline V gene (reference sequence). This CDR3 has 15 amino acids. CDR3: CAWSGPGQGYYEQYF. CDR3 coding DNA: TGTGCCTGGAGTGGTCCGGGACAGGGTTACTACGAGCAGTACTTC.

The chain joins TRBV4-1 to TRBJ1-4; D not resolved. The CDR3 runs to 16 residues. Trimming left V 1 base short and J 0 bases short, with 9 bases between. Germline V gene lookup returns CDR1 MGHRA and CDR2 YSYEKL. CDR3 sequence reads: CASSQVASTTNEKLFF. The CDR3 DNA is TGCGCCAGCAGCCAAGTAGCGTCAACAACTAATGAAAAACTGTTTTTT.